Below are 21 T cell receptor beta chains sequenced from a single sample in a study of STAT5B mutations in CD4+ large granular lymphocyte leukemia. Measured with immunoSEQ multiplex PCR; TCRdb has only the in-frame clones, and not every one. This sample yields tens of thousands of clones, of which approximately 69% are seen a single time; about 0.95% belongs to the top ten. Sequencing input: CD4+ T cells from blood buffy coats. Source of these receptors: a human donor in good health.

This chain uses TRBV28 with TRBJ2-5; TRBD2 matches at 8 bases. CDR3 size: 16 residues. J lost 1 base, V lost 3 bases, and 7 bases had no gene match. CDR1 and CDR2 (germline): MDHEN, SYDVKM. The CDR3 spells CASSFGSGTSQETQYF. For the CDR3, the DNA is TGTGCCAGCAGTTTTGGGTCCGGGACTAGCCAAGAGACCCAGTACTTC.

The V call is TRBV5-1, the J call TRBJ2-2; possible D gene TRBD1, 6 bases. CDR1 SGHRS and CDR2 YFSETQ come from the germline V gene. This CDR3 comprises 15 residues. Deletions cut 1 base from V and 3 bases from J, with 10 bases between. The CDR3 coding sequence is TGCGCCAGCAGCTTGTTTCCAGGGGACACCGGGGAGCTGTTTTTT. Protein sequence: CASSLFPGDTGELFF.

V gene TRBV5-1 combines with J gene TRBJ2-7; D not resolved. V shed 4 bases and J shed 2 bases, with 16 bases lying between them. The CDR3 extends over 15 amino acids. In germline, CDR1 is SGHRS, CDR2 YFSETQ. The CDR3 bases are TGCGCCAGCAGCCCCCAAGAGTGGAGTGCCTACGAGCAGTACGTC. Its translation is CASSPQEWSAYEQYV.

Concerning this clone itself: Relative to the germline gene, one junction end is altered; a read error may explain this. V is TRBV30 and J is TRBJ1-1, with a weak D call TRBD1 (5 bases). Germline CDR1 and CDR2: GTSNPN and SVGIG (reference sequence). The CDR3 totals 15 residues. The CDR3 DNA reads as TGTGGTACCGACAGAGGGGAAACGCTGAACGCTGAAGCTTTCTTT. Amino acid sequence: CGTDRGETLNAEAFF.

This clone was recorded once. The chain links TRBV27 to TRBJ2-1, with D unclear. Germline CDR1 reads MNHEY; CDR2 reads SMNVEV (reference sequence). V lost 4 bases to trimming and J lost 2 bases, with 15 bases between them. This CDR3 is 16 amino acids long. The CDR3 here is CASSSLQDEAYNEQFF. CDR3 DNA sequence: TGTGCCAGCAGTTCCCTCCAGGACGAGGCCTACAATGAGCAGTTCTTC.

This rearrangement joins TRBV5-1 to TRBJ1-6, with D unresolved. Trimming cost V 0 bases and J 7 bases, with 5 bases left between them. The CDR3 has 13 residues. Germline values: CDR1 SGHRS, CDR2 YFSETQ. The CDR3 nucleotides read TGCGCCAGCAGCTTGGATCTAAATTCACCCCTCCACTTT. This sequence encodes CASSLDLNSPLHF.

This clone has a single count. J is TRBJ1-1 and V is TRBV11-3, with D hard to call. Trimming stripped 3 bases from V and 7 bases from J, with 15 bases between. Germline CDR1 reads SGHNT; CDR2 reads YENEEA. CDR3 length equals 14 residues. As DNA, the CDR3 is TGTGCCAGCAGCTTTCTGGCAGGTAGTGGTGAAGCTTTCTTT. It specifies CASSFLAGSGEAFF.

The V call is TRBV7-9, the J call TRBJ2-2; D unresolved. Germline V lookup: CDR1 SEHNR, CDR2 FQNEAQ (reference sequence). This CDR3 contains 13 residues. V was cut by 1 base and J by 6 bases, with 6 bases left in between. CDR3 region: CASSLEAPGELFF. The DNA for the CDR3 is TGTGCCAGCAGCTTAGAGGCGCCCGGGGAGCTGTTTTTT.

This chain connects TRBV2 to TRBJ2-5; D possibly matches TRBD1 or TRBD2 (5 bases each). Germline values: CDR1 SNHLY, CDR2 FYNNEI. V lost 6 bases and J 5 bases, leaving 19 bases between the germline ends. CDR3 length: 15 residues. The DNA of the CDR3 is TGTGCCAGCAGGACAGACACTAGTTGGATGGAGACCCAGTACTTC. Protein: CASRTDTSWMETQYF.

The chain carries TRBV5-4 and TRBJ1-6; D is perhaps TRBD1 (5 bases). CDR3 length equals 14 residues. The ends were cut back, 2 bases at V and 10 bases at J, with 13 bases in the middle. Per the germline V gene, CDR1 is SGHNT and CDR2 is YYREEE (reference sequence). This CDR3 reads CASSFGTGDSPLHF. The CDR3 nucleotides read TGTGCCAGCAGCTTTGGAACAGGAGACTCACCCCTCCACTTT.

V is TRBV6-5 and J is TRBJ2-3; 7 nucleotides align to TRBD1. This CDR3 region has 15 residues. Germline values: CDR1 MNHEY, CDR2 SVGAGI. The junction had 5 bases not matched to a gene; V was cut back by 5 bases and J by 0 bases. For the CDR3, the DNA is TGTGCCAGCAGTCAGGACAGGACGAGCACAGATACGCAGTATTTT. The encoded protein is CASSQDRTSTDTQYF.

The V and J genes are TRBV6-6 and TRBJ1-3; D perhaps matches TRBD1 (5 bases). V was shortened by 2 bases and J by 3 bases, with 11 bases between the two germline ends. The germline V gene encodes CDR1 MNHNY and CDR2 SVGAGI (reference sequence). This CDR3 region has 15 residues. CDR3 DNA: TGTGCCAGCAGTTACGGGGGGTCGGGTGGAAACACCATATATTTT. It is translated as CASSYGGSGGNTIYF.

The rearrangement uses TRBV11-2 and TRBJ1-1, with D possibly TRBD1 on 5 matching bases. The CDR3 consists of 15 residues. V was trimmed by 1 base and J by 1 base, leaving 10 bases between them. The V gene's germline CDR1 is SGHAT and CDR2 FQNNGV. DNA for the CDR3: TGTGCCAGCAGCTTAGTGGGGGGAGGGAACACTGAAGCTTTCTTT. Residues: CASSLVGGGNTEAFF.

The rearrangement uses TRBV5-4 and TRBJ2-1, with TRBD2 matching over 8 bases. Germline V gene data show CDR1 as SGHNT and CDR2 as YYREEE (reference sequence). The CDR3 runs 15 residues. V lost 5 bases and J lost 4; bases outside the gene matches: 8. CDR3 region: CASSSERGRYNEQFF. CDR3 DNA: TGTGCCAGCAGTTCTGAGCGGGGGCGGTACAATGAGCAGTTCTTC.

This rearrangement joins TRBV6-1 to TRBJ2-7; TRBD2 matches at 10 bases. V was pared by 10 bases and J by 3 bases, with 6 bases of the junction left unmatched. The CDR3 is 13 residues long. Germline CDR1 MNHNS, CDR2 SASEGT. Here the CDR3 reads CATGLAVDYEQYV. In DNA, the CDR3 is TGTGCCACCGGACTAGCGGTGGACTACGAGCAGTACGTC.

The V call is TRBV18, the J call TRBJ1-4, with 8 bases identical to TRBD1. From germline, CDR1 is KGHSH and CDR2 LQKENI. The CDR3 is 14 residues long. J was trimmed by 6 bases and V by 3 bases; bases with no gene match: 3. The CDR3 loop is CASSPGTGHEKLFF. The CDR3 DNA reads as TGTGCCAGCTCACCCGGGACAGGACATGAAAAACTGTTTTTT. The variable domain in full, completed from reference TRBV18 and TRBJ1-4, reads NAGVMQNPRHLVRRRGQEARLRCSPMKGHSHVYWYRQLPEEGLKFMVYLQKENIIDESGMPKERFSAEFPKEGPSILRIQQVVRGDSAAYFCASSPGTGHEKLFFGSGTQLSVL.

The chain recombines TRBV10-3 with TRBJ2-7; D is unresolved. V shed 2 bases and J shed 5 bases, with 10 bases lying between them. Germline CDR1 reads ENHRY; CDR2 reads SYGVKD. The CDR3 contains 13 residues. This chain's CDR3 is CAISEGLDDEQYV. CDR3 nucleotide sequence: TGTGCCATCAGTGAGGGTCTAGACGACGAGCAGTACGTC.

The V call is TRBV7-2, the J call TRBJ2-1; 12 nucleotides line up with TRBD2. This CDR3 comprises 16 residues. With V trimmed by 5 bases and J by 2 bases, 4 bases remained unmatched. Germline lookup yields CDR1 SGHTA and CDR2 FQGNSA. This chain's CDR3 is CASSARLAGAYNEQFF. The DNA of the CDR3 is TGTGCCAGCAGCGCCCGACTAGCGGGGGCCTACAATGAGCAGTTCTTC. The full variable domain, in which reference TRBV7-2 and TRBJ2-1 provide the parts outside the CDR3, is GAGVSQSPSNKVTEKGKDVELRCDPISGHTALYWYRQSLGQGLEFLIYFQGNSAPDKSGLPSDRFSAERTGGSVSTLTIQRTQQEDSAVYLCASSARLAGAYNEQFFGPGTRLTVL.

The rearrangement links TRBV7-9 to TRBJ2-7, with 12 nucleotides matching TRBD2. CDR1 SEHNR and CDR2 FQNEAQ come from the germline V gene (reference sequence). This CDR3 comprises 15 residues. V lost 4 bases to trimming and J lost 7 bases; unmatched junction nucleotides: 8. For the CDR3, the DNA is TGTGCCAGCAGCTCAAGACTAGCGGGAGTGGGGGAGCAGTACTTC. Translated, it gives CASSSRLAGVGEQYF.

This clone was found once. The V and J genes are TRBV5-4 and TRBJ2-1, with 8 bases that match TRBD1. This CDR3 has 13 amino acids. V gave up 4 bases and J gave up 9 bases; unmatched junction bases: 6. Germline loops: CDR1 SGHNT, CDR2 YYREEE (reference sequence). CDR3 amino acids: CASSLTGVGEQFF. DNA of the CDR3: TGTGCCAGCAGCCTGACAGGGGTGGGTGAGCAGTTCTTC.

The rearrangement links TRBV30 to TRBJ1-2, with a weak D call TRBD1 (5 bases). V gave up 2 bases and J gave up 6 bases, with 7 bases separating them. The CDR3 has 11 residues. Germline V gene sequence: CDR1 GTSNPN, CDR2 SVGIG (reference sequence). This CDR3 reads CAWSSGDGYTF. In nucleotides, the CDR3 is TGTGCCTGGAGTTCGGGGGATGGCTACACCTTC.